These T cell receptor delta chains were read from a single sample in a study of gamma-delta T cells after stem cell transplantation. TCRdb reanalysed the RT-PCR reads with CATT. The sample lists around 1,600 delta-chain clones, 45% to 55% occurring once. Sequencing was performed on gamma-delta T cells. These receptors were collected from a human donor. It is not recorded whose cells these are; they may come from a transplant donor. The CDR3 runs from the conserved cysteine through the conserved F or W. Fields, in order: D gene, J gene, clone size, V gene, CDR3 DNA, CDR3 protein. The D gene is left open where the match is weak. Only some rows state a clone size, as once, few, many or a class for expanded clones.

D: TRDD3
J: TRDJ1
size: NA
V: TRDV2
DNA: TGTGCCTGTGACCCACTACTTACTGGGGGATACGGAGGAAAACTCATCTTT
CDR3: CACDPLLTGGYGGKLIF

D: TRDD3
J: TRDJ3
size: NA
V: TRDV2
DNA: TGTGCCTGTGACACCCCCGTACTGGGGGGCGCGAGCTCCTGGGACACCCGACAGATGTTTTTC
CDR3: CACDTPVLGGASSWDTRQMFF

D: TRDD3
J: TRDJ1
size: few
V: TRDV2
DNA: TGTGCCTGTGACTCCGCGGATCTGGGGGATCCGTACACCGATAAACTCATCTTT
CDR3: CACDSADLGDPYTDKLIF

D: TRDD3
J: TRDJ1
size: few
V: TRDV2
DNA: TGTGCCTGTGACACCGTCAGTACTGGGGGATTTCCGACCGATAAACTCATCTTT
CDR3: CACDTVSTGGFPTDKLIF

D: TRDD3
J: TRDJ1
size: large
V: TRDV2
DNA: TGTGCCTGTGACACCGTCGAGCGCGTACTGGGGGACCCGTACACCGATAAACTCATCTTT
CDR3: CACDTVERVLGDPYTDKLIF

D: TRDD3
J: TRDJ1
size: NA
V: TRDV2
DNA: TGTGCCTGTGACGTACTGGGGGGTTTCTACACCGATAAACTCATCTTT
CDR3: CACDVLGGFYTDKLIF

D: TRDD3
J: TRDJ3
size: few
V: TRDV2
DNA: TGTGCCTGTGACACCGCTGGGGGCAACTCCTGGGACACCCGACAGATGTTTTTC
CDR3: CACDTAGGNSWDTRQMFF

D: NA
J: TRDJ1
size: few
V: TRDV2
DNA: TGTGCCTGTGACCCGGTAGGACTCCACACCGATAAACTCATCTTT
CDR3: CACDPVGLHTDKLIF

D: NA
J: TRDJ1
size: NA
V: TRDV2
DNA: TGTGCCTGTGACACCGTGGGGGGGCCCACCGATAAACTCATCTTT
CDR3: CACDTVGGPTDKLIF

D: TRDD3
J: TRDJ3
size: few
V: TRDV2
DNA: TGTGCCTGTGACACCGCGGCTGGGGGCTGGGACACCCGACAGATGTTTTTC
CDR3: CACDTAAGGWDTRQMFF

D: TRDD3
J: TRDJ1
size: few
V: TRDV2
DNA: TGTGCCTGTGACACCGTGTTCCCAGGGGGATACGGAAAACTCATCTTT
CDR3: CACDTVFPGGYGKLIF

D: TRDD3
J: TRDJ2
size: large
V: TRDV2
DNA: TGTGCCTGTGACAACATACTGGGGGACAAACGACCTTTGACAGCACAACTCTTCTTT
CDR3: CACDNILGDKRPLTAQLFF

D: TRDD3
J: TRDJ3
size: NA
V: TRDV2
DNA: TGTGCCTGTGACACCTTACTGGGGGATACGGCCTTTGGCTCCTGGGACACCCGACAGATGTTTTTC
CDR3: CACDTLLGDTAFGSWDTRQMFF

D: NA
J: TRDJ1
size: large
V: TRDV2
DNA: TGTGCCTGTGACACCCTGGGGATCGACACCGATAAACTCATCTTT
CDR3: CACDTLGIDTDKLIF

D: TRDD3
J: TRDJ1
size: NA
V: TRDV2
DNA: TGTGCCTGTGACAGACTGGGGGACACCTTACGGCGGACCGATAAACTCATCTTT
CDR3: CACDRLGDTLRRTDKLIF